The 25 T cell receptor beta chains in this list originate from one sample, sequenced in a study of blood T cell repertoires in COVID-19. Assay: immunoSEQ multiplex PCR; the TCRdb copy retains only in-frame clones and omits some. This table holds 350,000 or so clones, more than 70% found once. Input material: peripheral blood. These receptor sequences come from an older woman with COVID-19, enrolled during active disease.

Here the CDR3 reads CATKRTGGNSPLHF. Written as DNA, the CDR3 is TGTGCCACGAAGAGGACAGGGGGAAATTCACCCCTCCACTTT. The V call is TRBV2, the J call TRBJ1-6; 10 bases align to TRBD1. Trimming removed 10 bases from V and 7 bases from J; junction bases left unmatched: 7. The CDR3 is 14 residues long. Germline CDR1 SNHLY, CDR2 FYNNEI. Looking up the rest from reference TRBV2 and TRBJ1-6 gives the full variable domain: EPEVTQTPSHQVTQMGQEVILRCVPISNHLYFYWYRQILGQKVEFLVSFYNNEISEKSEIFDDQFSVERPDGSNFTLKIRSTKLEDSAMYFCATKRTGGNSPLHFGNGTRLTVT.

Here the CDR3 DNA reads TGTGCTAGTTCCGGTAACGGCAATGAGCAGTTCTTC. Amino acids: CASSGNGNEQFF. The chain uses TRBV12-5 and TRBJ2-1; D is ambiguous. The germline gives CDR1 LGHNT, CDR2 FRNRAP. This CDR3 has 12 residues. V lost 8 bases, J lost 6 bases, and 11 bases lay in between.

CDR3 DNA sequence: TGTGCCAGCAGCCAAGATGGCGGGGGGATAAACAATGAGCAGTTCTTC. Translating gives CASSQDGGGINNEQFF. The chain is built from TRBV4-2 and TRBJ2-1; 8 positions agree with TRBD2. The CDR3 runs 16 residues. Germline V gene data show CDR1 as LGHNA and CDR2 as YNFKEQ. The V and J ends lost 0 bases and 5 bases, in that order; junction bases with no gene match: 6.

The CDR3 DNA reads TGTGCCAGCAGCACACCGACAGGGGGCGCCTACAATGAGCAGTTCTTC. Its protein is CASSTPTGGAYNEQFF. The chain combines TRBV7-9 with TRBJ2-1, with TRBD1 matching over 10 bases. Germline lookup yields CDR1 SEHNR and CDR2 FQNEAQ (reference sequence). After removal of 5 bases from V and 2 bases from J, the junction contained 6 bases not matched to a gene. The CDR3 runs 16 residues.

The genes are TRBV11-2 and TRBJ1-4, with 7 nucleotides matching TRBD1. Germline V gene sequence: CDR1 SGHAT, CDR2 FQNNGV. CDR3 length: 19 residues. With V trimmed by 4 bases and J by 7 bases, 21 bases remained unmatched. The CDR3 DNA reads TGTGCCAGCAGCTCACAAGAACTGGACAGGTTGAGGTTCCGTGAAAAACTGTTTTTT. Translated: CASSSQELDRLRFREKLFF.

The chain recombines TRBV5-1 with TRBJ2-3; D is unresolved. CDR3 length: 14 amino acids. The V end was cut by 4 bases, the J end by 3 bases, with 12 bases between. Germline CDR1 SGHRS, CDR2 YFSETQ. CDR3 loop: CASSASAATDTQYF. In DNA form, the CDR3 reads TGCGCCAGCAGCGCCTCCGCGGCAACAGATACGCAGTATTTT.

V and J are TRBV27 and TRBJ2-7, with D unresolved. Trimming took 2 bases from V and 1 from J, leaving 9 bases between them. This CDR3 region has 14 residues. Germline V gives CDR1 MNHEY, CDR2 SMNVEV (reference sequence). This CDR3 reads CASSLIGRSYEQYF. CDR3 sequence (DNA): TGTGCCAGCAGTTTAATTGGCAGATCCTACGAGCAGTACTTC.

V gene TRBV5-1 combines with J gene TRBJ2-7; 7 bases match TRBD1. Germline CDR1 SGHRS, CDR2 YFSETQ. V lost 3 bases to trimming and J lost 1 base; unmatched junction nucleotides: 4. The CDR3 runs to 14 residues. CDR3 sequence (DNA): TGCGCCAGCAGCTCCAGGACAGGTTCCTACGAGCAGTACTTC. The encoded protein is CASSSRTGSYEQYF.

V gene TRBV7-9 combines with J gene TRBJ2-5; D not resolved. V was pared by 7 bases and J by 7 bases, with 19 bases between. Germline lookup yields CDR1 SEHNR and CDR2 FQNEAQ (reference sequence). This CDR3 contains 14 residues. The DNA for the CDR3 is TGTGCCAGCACCCTGGAGAGGCGAGGTGGGACCCAGTACTTC. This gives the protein CASTLERRGGTQYF.

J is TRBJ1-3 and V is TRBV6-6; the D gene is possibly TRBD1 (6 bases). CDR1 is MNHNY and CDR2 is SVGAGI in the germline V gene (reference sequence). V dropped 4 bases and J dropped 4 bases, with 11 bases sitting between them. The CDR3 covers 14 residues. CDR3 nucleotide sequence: TGTGCCAGCAGTTCGTTAACAGGGGGAAACACCATATATTTT. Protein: CASSSLTGGNTIYF.

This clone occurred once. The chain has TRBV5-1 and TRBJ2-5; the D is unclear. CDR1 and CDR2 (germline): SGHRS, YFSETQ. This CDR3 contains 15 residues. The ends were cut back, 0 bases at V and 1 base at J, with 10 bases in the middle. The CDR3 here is CASSLVADSQETQYF. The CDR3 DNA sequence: TGCGCCAGCAGCTTGGTGGCGGATTCCCAAGAGACCCAGTACTTC.

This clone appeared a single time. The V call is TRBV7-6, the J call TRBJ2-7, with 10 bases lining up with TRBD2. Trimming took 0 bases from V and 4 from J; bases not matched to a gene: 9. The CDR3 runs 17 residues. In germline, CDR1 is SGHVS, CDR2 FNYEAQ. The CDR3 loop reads CASSLAPVSGGAYEQYF. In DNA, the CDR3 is TGTGCCAGCAGCTTAGCGCCGGTCAGCGGGGGGGCGTACGAGCAGTACTTC.

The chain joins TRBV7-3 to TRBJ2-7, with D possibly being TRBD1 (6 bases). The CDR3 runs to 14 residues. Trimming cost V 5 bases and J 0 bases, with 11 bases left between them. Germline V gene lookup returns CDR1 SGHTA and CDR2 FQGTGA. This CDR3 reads CASSPDRYSYEQYF. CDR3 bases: TGTGCCAGCAGCCCCGACAGGTACTCCTACGAGCAGTACTTC. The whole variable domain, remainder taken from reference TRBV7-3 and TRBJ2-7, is GAGVSQTPSNKVTEKGKYVELRCDPISGHTALYWYRQSLGQGPEFLIYFQGTGAADDSGLPNDRFFAVRPEGSVSTLKIQRTERGDSAVYLCASSPDRYSYEQYFGPGTRLTVT.

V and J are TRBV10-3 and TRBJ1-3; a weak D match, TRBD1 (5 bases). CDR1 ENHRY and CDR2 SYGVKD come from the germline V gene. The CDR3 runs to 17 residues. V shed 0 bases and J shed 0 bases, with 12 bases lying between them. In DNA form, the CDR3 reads TGTGCCATCAGTGAGTCGAACAGGCCAAACTCTGGAAACACCATATATTTT. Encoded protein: CAISESNRPNSGNTIYF.

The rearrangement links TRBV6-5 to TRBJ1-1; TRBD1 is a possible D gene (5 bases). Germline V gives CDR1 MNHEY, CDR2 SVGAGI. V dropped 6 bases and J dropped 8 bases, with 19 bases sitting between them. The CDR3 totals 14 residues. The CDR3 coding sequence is TGTGCCAGCAGCCTAGACAGACTGCGTTCGGAAGCTTTCTTT. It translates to CASSLDRLRSEAFF.

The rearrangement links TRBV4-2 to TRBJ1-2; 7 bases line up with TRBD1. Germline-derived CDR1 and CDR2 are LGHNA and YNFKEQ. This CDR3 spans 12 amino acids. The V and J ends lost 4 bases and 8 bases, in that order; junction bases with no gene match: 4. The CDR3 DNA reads TGTGCCAGCAGCCGGACAGGTCTAGGCTACACCTTC. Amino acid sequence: CASSRTGLGYTF.

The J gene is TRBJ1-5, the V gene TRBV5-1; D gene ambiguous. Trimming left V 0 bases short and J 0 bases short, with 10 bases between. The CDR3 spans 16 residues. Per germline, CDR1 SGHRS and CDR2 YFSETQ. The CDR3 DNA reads TGCGCCAGCAGCTTGGATGGCGGTAATAGCAATCAGCCCCAGCATTTT. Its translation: CASSLDGGNSNQPQHF.

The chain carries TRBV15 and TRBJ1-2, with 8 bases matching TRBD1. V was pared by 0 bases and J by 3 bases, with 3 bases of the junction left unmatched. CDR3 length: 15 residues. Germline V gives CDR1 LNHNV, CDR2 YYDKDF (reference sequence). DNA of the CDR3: TGTGCCACCAGCAGAGAGGGACAGGTGTACTATGGCTACACCTTC. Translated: CATSREGQVYYGYTF.

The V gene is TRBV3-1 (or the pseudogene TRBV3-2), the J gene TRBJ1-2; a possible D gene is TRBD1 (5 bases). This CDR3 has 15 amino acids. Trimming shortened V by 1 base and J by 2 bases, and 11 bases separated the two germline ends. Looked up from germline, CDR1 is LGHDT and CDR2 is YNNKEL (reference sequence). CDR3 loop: CASSQVVRGNYGYTF. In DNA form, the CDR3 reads TGTGCCAGCAGCCAAGTTGTAAGGGGAAACTATGGCTACACCTTC.

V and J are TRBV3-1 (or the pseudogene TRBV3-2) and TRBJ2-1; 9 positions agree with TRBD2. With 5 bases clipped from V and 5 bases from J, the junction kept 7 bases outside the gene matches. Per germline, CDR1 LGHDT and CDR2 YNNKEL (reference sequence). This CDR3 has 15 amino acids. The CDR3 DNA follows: TGTGCCAGCAGCTCCCGTCTAGCGGGGAACAATGAGCAGTTCTTC. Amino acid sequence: CASSSRLAGNNEQFF.

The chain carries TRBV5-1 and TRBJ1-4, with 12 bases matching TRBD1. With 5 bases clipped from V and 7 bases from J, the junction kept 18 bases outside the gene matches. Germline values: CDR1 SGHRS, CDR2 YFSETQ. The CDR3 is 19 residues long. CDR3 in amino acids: CASSMSVSGQGALGEKLFF. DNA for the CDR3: TGCGCCAGCAGTATGAGTGTTTCGGGACAGGGGGCTCTCGGTGAAAAACTGTTTTTT. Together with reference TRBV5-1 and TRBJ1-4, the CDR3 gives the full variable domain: KAGVTQTPRYLIKTRGQQVTLSCSPISGHRSVSWYQQTPGQGLQFLFEYFSETQRNKGNFPGRFSGRQFSNSRSEMNVSTLELGDSALYLCASSMSVSGQGALGEKLFFGSGTQLSVL.

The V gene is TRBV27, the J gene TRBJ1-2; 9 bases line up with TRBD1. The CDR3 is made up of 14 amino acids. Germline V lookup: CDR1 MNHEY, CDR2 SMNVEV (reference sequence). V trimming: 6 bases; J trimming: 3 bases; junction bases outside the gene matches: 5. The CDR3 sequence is CASRRTGVDYGYTF. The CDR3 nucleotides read TGTGCCAGCAGGAGGACAGGGGTTGACTATGGCTACACCTTC.

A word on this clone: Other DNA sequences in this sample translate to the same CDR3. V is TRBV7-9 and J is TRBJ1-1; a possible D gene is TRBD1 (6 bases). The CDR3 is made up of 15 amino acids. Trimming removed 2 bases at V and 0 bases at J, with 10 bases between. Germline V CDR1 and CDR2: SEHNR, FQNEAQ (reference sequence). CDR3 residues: CASSLLGQMNTEAFF. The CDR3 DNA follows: TGTGCCAGCAGCTTACTCGGACAGATGAACACTGAAGCTTTCTTT.

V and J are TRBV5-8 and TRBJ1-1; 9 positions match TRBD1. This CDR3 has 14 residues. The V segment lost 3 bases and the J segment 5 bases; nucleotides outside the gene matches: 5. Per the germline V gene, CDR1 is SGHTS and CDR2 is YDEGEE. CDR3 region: CASSSNRGRTEAFF. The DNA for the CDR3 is TGTGCCAGCAGCTCAAACAGGGGGCGAACTGAAGCTTTCTTT.

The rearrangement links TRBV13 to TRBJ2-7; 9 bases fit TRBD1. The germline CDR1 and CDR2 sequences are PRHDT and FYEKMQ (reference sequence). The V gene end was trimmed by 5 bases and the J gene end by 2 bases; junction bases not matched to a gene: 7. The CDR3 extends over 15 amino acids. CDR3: CASSARQGVPYEQYF. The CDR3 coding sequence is TGTGCCAGCAGCGCCCGACAGGGGGTCCCCTACGAGCAGTACTTC. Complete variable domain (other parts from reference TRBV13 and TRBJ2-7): AAGVIQSPRHLIKEKRETATLKCYPIPRHDTVYWYQQGPGQDPQFLISFYEKMQSDKGSIPDRFSAQQFSDYHSELNMSSLELGDSALYFCASSARQGVPYEQYFGPGTRLTVT.